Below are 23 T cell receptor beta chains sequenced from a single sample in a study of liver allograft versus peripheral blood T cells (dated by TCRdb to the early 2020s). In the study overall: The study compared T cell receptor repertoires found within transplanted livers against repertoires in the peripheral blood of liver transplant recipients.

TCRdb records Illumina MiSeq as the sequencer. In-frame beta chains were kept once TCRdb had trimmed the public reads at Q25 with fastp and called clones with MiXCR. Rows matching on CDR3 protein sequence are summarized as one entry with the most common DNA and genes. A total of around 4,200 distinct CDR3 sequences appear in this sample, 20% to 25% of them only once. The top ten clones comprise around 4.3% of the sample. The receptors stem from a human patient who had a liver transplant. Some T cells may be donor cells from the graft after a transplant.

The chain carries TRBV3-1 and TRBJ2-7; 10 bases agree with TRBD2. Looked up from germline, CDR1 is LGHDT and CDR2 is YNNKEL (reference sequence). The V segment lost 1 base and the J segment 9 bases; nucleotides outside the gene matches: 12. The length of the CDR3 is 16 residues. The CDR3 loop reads CASSQVPGGAGGRQYF. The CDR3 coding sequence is TGTGCCAGCAGCCAAGTACCTGGGGGAGCGGGGGGGCGGCAGTACTTC.

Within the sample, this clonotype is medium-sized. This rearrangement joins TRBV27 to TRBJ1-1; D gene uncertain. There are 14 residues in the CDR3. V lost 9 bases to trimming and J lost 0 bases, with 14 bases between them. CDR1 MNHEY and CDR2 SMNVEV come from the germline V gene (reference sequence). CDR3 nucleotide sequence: TGTGCCAGTACCTTCGACGGGATGAACACTGAAGCTTTCTTT. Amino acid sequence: CASTFDGMNTEAFF.

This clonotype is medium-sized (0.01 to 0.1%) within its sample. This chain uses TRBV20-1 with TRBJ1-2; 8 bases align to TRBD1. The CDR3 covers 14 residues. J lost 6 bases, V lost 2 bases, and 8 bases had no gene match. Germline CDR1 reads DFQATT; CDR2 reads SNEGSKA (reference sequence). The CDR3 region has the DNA TGCAGTGCTAGAACGGGACAGGACTTTGATGGCTACACCTTC. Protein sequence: CSARTGQDFDGYTF.

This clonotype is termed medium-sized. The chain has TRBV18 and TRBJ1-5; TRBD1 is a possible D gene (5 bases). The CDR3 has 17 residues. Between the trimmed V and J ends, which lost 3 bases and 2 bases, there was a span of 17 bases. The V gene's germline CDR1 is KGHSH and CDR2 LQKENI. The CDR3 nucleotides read TGTGCCAGCTCACCGGTCCCAGGGTCCGGTGGCAATCAGCCCCAGCATTTT. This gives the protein CASSPVPGSGGNQPQHF.

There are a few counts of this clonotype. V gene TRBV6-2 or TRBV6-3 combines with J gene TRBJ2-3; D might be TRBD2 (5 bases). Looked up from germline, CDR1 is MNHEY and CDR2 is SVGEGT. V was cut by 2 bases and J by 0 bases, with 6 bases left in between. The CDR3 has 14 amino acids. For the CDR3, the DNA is TGTGCCAGCAGTTACCTAGCCAGCACAGATACGCAGTATTTT. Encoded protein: CASSYLASTDTQYF.

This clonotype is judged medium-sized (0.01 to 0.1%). The CDR3, as DNA: TGTGCCACCAGCAGAGGGGGAGGGGGCGGCTACACCTTC. Residues: CATSRGGGGGYTF. The chain has TRBV15 and TRBJ1-2; TRBD1 matches 7 bases. CDR1 and CDR2 (germline): LNHNV, YYDKDF (reference sequence). V lost 1 base, J lost 8 bases, and 4 bases stayed unmatched. The CDR3 covers 13 residues.

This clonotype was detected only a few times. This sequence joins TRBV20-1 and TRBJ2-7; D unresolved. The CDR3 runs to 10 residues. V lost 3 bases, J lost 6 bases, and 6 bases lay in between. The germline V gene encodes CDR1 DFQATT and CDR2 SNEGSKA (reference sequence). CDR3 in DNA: TGCAGTGCTAGTAGTCTCGAGCAGTACTTC. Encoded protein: CSASSLEQYF.

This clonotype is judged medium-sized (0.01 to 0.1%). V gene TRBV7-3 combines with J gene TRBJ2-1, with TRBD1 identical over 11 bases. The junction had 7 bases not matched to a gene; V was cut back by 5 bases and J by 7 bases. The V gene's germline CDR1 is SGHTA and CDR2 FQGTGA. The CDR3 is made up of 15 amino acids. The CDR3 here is CASSRGTGGRNEQFF. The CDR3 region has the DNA TGTGCCAGCAGCAGAGGGACAGGGGGGAGGAATGAGCAGTTCTTC.

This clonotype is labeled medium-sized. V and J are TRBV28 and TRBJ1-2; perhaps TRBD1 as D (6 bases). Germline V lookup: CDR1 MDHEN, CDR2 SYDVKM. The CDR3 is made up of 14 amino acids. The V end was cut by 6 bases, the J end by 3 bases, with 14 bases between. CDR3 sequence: CASRTGQNYYGYTF. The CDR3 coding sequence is TGTGCCAGCAGGACCGGACAGAACTACTATGGCTACACCTTC.

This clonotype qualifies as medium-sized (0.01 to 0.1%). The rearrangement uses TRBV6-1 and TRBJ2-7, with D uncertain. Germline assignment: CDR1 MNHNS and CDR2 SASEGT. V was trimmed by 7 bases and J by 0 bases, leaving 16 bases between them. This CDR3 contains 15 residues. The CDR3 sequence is CASKVGPRSSYEQYF. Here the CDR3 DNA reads TGTGCCAGCAAGGTTGGGCCTAGAAGCTCCTACGAGCAGTACTTC.

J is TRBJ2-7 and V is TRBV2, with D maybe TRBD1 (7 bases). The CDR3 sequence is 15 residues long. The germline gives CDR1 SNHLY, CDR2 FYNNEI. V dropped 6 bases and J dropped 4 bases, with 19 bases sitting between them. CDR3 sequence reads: CASRGGQYQLYEQYF. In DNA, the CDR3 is TGTGCCAGCAGGGGGGGACAGTACCAACTGTACGAGCAGTACTTC.

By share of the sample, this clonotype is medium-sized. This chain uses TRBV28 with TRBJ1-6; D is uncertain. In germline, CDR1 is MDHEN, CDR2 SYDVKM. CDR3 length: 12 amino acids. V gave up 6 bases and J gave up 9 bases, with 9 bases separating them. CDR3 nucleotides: TGTGCCAGCAGCTGGCGGCTTTCACCCCTCCACTTT. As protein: CASSWRLSPLHF. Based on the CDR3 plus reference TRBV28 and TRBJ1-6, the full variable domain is DVKVTQSSRYLVKRTGEKVFLECVQDMDHENMFWYRQDPGLGLRLIYFSYDVKMKEKGDIPEGYSVSREKKERFSLILESASTNQTSMYLCASSWRLSPLHFGNGTRLTVT.

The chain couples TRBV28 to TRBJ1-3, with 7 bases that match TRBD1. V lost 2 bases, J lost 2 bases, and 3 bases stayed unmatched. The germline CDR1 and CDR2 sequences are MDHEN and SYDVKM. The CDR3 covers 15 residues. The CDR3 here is CASSLPTGAGNTIYF. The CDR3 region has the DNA TGTGCCAGCAGTTTACCAACAGGGGCTGGAAACACCATATATTTT.

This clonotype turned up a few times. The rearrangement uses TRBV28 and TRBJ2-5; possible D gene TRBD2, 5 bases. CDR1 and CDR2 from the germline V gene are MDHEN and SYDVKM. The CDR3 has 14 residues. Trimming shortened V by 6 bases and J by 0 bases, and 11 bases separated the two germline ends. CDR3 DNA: TGTGCCAGCAGCCGTGGACTCAACCAAGAGACCCAGTACTTC. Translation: CASSRGLNQETQYF.

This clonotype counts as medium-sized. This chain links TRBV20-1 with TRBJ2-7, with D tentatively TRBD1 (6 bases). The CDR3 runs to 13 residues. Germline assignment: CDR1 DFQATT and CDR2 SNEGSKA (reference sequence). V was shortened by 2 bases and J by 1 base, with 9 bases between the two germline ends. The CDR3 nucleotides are TGCAGTGCTAGAAACAGGGCGTCCTACGAGCAGTACTTC. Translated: CSARNRASYEQYF.

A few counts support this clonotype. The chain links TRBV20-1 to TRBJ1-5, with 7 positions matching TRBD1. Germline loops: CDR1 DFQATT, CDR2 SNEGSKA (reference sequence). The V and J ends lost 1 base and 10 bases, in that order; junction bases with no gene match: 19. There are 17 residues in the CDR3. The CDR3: CSARAPPAGGQGRPQHF. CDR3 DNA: TGCAGTGCTAGAGCCCCGCCCGCAGGGGGGCAGGGTCGTCCCCAGCATTTT.

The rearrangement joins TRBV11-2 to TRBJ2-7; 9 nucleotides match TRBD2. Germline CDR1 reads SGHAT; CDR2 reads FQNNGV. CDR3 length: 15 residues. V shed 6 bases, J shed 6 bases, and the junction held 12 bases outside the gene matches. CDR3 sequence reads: CASSSPRGRAFEQYF. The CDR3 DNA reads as TGTGCCAGCAGTTCTCCTCGCGGGAGGGCATTCGAGCAGTACTTC.

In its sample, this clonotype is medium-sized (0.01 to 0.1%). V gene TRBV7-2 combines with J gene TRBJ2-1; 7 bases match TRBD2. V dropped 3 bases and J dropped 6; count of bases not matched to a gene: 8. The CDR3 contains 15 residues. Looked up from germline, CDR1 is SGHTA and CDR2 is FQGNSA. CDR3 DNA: TGTGCCAGCAGCTTCCTTAGCGGGTTGTTCAATGAGCAGTTCTTC. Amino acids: CASSFLSGLFNEQFF.

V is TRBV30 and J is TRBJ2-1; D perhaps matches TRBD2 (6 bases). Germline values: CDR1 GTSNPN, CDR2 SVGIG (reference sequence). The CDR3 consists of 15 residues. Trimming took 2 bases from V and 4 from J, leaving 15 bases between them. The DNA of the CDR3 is TGTGCCTGGAGTACGGACGGGGGATCTTACAATGAGCAGTTCTTC. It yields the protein CAWSTDGGSYNEQFF. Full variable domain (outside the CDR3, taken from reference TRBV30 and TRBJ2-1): SQTIHQWPATLVQPVGSPLSLECTVEGTSNPNLYWYRQAAGRGLQLLFYSVGIGQISSEVPQNLSASRPQDRQFILSSKKLLLSDSGFYLCAWSTDGGSYNEQFFGPGTRLTVL.

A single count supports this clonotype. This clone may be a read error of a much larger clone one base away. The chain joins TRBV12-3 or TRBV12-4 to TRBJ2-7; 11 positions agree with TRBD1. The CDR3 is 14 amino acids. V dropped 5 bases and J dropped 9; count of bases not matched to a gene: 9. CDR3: CASSEPGTGGRQYF. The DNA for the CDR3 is TGTGCCAGCAGTGAACCCGGGACAGGGGGAAGGCAGTACTTC.

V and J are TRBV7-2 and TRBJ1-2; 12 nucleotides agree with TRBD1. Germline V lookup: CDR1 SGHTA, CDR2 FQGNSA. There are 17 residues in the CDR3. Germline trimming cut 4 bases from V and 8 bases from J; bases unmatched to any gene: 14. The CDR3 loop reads CASSSVGPGQGAGGYTF. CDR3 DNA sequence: TGTGCCAGCAGCTCCGTCGGACCGGGACAGGGGGCGGGGGGCTACACCTTC.

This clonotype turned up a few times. The CDR3 sequence is CSARDLGLAGVADTQYF. CDR3 coding DNA: TGCAGTGCTAGAGATCTGGGACTAGCGGGAGTGGCAGATACGCAGTATTTT. The rearrangement links TRBV20-1 to TRBJ2-3; 14 bases match TRBD2. This CDR3 is built from 17 residues. The germline gives CDR1 DFQATT, CDR2 SNEGSKA (reference sequence). V dropped 0 bases and J dropped 4; count of bases not matched to a gene: 6.

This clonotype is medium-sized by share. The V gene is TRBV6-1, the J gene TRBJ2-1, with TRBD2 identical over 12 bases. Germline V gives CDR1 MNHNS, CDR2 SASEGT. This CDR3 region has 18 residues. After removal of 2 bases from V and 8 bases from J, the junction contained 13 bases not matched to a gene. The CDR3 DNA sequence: TGTGCCAGCAGTGAACGGTTCCCGACTAGCGGGAGAGGAGATGAGCAGTTCTTC. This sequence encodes CASSERFPTSGRGDEQFF.